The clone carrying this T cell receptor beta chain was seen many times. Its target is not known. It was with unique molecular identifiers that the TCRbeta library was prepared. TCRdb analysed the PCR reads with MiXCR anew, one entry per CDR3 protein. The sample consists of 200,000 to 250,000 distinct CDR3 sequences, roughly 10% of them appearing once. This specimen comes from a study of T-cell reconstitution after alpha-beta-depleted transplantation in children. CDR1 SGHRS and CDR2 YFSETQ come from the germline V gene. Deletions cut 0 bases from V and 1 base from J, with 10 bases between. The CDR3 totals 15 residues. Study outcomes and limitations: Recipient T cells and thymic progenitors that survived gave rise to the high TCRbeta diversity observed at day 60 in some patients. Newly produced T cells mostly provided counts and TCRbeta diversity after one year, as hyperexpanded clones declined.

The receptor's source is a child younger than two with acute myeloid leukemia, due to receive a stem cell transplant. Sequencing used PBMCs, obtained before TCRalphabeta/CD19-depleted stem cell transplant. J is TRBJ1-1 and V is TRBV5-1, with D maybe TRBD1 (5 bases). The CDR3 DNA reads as TGCGCCAGCAGCTTGGTGGGGGGAGCGAACACTGAAGCTTTCTTT. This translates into CASSLVGGANTEAFF.